This T cell receptor (beta chain) stems from a study of T cell responses to AZD1222 COVID-19 vaccine (dated by TCRdb to about 2021). Study-level background: A total of 230 to 250 trial participants underwent TCR sequencing, of whom about 210 received two doses of AZD1222 and some 26 received two doses of the MenACWY control vaccine. Trial participants were enrolled by age into subgroups of 18-55, 56-69 and 70-plus years, and 148, 28 and 57 TCR-sequenced participants, respectively, were included in these subgroups.

The CDR3 regions of human TCRbeta chains were analyzed by immunosequencing. Regarding the original processing steps: Repertoire TCRs were matched against a reference library of SARS-CoV-2-specific TCRs generated with the MIRA antigen-specificity platform. Breadth was defined as the fraction of unique TCRs that were SARS-CoV-2-associated, and depth was defined as the fraction of total T cells that were SARS-CoV-2-associated. Using the MIRA data, each spike-specific TCR was mapped to the spike region that the TCR reacts to and placed in a CD4 or CD8 class. Log10-transformed breadth and depth values were compared by one-way ANOVA with Sidak's multiple comparisons tests. What TCRdb holds here is the immuneACCESS table cut down to in-frame rearrangements. Part of the clones is not present; checked against another copy, under half of the missing clones reflect an unresolved V gene, and the others are unexplained. D and trimming come from the DNA, and the V and J calls and clone size come from that table. The sample table contains 130,000 to 150,000 clones; only one count was recorded for approximately 93% of them. The ten top clones hold approximately 12% of the sample.

Comment on this clone: It has no known antigen specificity. Nothing much larger sits one base from this clone, and base qualities are not available.

Paper-wide results and their limitations: Because no day 14 peak-response samples were available, repertoires were characterized only after the peak T cell response. Conclusions about previously exposed vaccinees were limited because only 6 or 7 AZD1222 recipients were SARS-CoV-2 seropositive at baseline. Most participants were white British and females outnumbered males, and the authors suggested that clonal diversity may have been underestimated. In the small 56-69-year group, the increase in depth fell short of significance, most likely because of low power. Nearly half of unique spike-specific TCRs reportedly recognized epitopes outside regions mutated in the B.1.351 and B.1.1.7 variants. After two AZD1222 doses, spike-specific TCR breadth and depth were significantly higher than at day 0 and than in MenACWY recipients. The vaccine-associated CD4 TCRs covered the entire spike protein, and the dominant responses fell in regions 160-218 and 743-854.

The sample's time point label, in plain terms: sample from adult after SARS-CoV-2 infection, after symptom onset. Two convalescent COVID-19 patients, sampled after symptom onset from adults with prior SARS-CoV-2 infection, were also TCR-sequenced for comparison. The clonotype was recovered from an adult who had recovered from COVID-19. Sequenced material: peripheral blood, taken after recovery from COVID-19.

The CDR3 in this case is CASSFVLATGEYSNQPQHF. The DNA sequence is as follows: TGTGCCAGCAGTTTCGTCCTCGCTACAGGGGAGTATAGCAATCAGCCCCAGCATTTT. The chain joins TRBV28 to TRBJ1-5, and TRBD1 matches 7 of the central bases. V is pruned by 3 bases and J by 0 bases, leaving 14 bases of the junction without a gene match. The germline V gene yields MDHEN for CDR1 and SYDVKM for CDR2. CDR3 length: 19 amino acids, cysteine to phenylalanine. Only the CDR3 part of the read is kept: 57 bases, read in frame from the first base. Supplemented by the reference TRBV28 and TRBJ1-5 proteins around the CDR3, the complete variable domain is DVKVTQSSRYLVKRTGEKVFLECVQDMDHENMFWYRQDPGLGLRLIYFSYDVKMKEKGDIPEGYSVSREKKERFSLILESASTNQTSMYLCASSFVLATGEYSNQPQHFGDGTRLSIL.